Below, 27 T cell receptor beta chains from the same sample are listed, as sequenced in a study of T-cell memory formation after mild COVID-19. TCRdb re-called the 5' RACE reads with MiXCR, one entry per CDR3 protein. The sample records roughly 410,000 distinct CDR3 sequences, around 24% being singletons. Source material: PBMCs or a T cell subset sorted from them (not recorded which). Receptors originate from an adult woman who had mild COVID-19 (a few samples of this study predate the infection). Cell type and time point are not known.

This chain connects TRBV2 to TRBJ2-1, with a weak D call TRBD1 (5 bases). V shed 3 bases and J shed 2 bases, with 14 bases lying between them. This CDR3 region has 16 residues. Looked up from germline, CDR1 is SNHLY and CDR2 is FYNNEI. The CDR3 sequence is CASSEPPGLAYNEQFF. In DNA, the CDR3 is TGTGCCAGCAGTGAGCCCCCAGGGTTAGCCTACAATGAGCAGTTCTTC.

This clonotype was observed a few times. The chain joins TRBV27 to TRBJ1-1; TRBD1 might be the D (5 bases). The V gene's germline CDR1 is MNHEY and CDR2 SMNVEV (reference sequence). The V end was cut by 10 bases, the J end by 7 bases, with 19 bases between. This CDR3 contains 13 residues. CDR3 DNA sequence: TGTGCCACAAGACAGTCCGGGGGAGGTGAAGCTTTCTTT. This codes for CATRQSGGGEAFF.

This clonotype was counted at least ten times. The chain joins TRBV3-1 to TRBJ1-2; 8 bases agree with TRBD1. Germline V gives CDR1 LGHDT, CDR2 YNNKEL (reference sequence). V shed 4 bases and J 5 bases; nucleotides not matched to a gene: 9. This CDR3 spans 15 amino acids. The CDR3 region has the DNA TGTGCCAGCAGCCTATCCTCCGGGACAGGATATGGCTACACCTTC. This gives the protein CASSLSSGTGYGYTF.

This chain connects TRBV14 to TRBJ2-1, with TRBD2 identical over 14 bases. Germline V CDR1 and CDR2: SGHDN, FVKESK. The ends lost 4 bases at V and 1 base at J; junction bases unmatched: 9. The CDR3 runs 19 residues. CDR3 sequence (DNA): TGTGCCAGCAGCCTACTCGGGACTAGCGGGAGAGTATCCTACAATGAGCAGTTCTTC. This encodes CASSLLGTSGRVSYNEQFF.

The chain joins TRBV18 to TRBJ2-3; the D is unclear. Germline CDR1 is KGHSH and CDR2 is LQKENI. The CDR3 has 14 residues. Trimming took 7 bases from V and 1 from J, leaving 12 bases between them. CDR3 DNA sequence: TGTGCCAGCTTGAACAGCGCGGGCACAGATACGCAGTATTTT. It encodes CASLNSAGTDTQYF.

The sample holds a few counts of this clonotype. The chain couples TRBV29-1 to TRBJ2-7; 12 bases are a match to TRBD2. Germline V CDR1 and CDR2: SQVTM, ANQGSEA. CDR3 length: 15 residues. V gave up 6 bases and J gave up 8 bases; unmatched junction bases: 14. The CDR3 region has the DNA TGCAGCGTGGGCTGGAGTTCTAGCGGGAGGGCCCAGCAGTACTTC. Encoded protein: CSVGWSSSGRAQQYF.

J is TRBJ2-1 and V is TRBV10-3; perhaps D is TRBD1 or TRBD2 (6 bases each). Trimming pared 6 bases from V and 6 bases from J, leaving 18 bases between. The CDR3 has 15 amino acids. Germline V lookup: CDR1 ENHRY, CDR2 SYGVKD. The CDR3 nucleotides read TGTGCCATCAGCCGAAGGTCGGGGGCAAGCAATGAGCAGTTCTTC. It specifies CAISRRSGASNEQFF.

This clonotype was picked up a small number of times. The rearrangement links TRBV6-2 or TRBV6-3 to TRBJ2-5; TRBD2 aligns across 7 bases. The V gene's germline CDR1 is MNHEY and CDR2 SVGEGT. Unmatched junction bases numbered 12, after V lost 5 bases and J lost 3 bases. This CDR3 spans 16 amino acids. In DNA, the CDR3 is TGTGCCAGCAGTCTGGAGCGGGGTGGTCGCGAAGAGACCCAGTACTTC. It codes for CASSLERGGREETQYF.

The V call is TRBV20-1, the J call TRBJ2-1; weak D call: TRBD1 (6 bases). From germline, CDR1 is DFQATT and CDR2 SNEGSKA (reference sequence). The CDR3 is made up of 16 amino acids. V was pared by 0 bases and J by 4 bases, with 16 bases between. CDR3: CSARDKGQGSYNEQFF. CDR3 nucleotide sequence: TGCAGTGCTAGAGATAAAGGGCAGGGGTCGTACAATGAGCAGTTCTTC.

This clonotype was counted a few times. This sequence joins TRBV4-1 and TRBJ2-2, with 7 bases fitting TRBD1. The CDR3 contains 16 residues. Germline V gives CDR1 MGHRA, CDR2 YSYEKL. With V trimmed by 2 bases and J by 6 bases, 9 bases remained unmatched. CDR3 nucleotides: TGCGCCAGCAGCCAAATGACAGGGTTTAGGTCCGGGGAGCTGTTTTTT. Residues: CASSQMTGFRSGELFF.

The table lists this clonotype with a few counts. This chain uses TRBV5-1 with TRBJ1-4; 7 bases map to TRBD1. Germline-derived CDR1 and CDR2 are SGHRS and YFSETQ. The junction had 8 bases not matched to a gene; V was cut back by 3 bases and J by 3 bases. The CDR3 runs to 16 residues. The CDR3 region is CASSSDATGSNEKLFF. DNA for the CDR3: TGCGCCAGCAGCTCTGATGCGACAGGGTCTAATGAAAAACTGTTTTTT.

For this clonotype: At one end, the junction sequence differs from germline, possibly due to a read error. The chain has TRBV12-3 or TRBV12-4 and TRBJ2-2; TRBD2 matches at 10 bases. The CDR3 sequence is 16 residues long. The CDR3 loop reads CASGYSGRPDTWELFF. The CDR3 nucleotides read TGTGCCAGCGGGTATAGCGGGAGGCCCGACACCTGGGAGCTGTTTTTT.

The chain is built from TRBV9 and TRBJ2-3, with D possibly TRBD2 on 6 matching bases. Trimming removed 4 bases from V and 1 base from J, with 13 bases in between. The CDR3 is 15 amino acids. Germline lookup yields CDR1 SGDLS and CDR2 YYNGEE. CDR3 residues: CASSSSGTGTDTQYF. For the CDR3, the DNA is TGTGCCAGCAGCTCCTCCGGGACTGGCACAGATACGCAGTATTTT.

The chain uses TRBV7-8 and TRBJ1-5; perhaps TRBD1 as D (6 bases). V was shortened by 1 base and J by 5 bases, with 9 bases between the two germline ends. The CDR3 is 14 residues long. Germline assignment: CDR1 SGHVS and CDR2 FQNEAQ. CDR3 protein: CASSLGAGDQPQHF. In DNA, the CDR3 is TGTGCCAGCAGCTTAGGGGCAGGGGATCAGCCCCAGCATTTT. Full variable domain (outside the CDR3, taken from reference TRBV7-8 and TRBJ1-5): GAGVSQSPRYKVAKRGQDVALRCDPISGHVSLFWYQQALGQGPEFLTYFQNEAQLDKSGLPSDRFFAERPEGSVSTLKIQRTQQEDSAVYLCASSLGAGDQPQHFGDGTRLSIL.

The chain recombines TRBV20-1 with TRBJ1-5; D is unresolved. CDR3 length equals 16 residues. Germline lookup yields CDR1 DFQATT and CDR2 SNEGSKA (reference sequence). V lost 2 bases and J lost 10, with 24 bases in between. CDR3 in amino acids: CSARPSPWARENPQHF. The CDR3 DNA reads TGCAGTGCTAGACCCTCCCCCTGGGCCCGGGAGAATCCCCAGCATTTT.

This chain links TRBV3-1 with TRBJ1-1; D unresolved. The ends were cut back, 2 bases at V and 8 bases at J, with 9 bases in the middle. Germline V gene data show CDR1 as LGHDT and CDR2 as YNNKEL (reference sequence). CDR3 size: 12 residues. The CDR3 nucleotides read TGTGCCAGCAGCCAAAGCACGAGAGAAGCTTTCTTT. It specifies CASSQSTREAFF. The full variable domain, in which reference TRBV3-1 and TRBJ1-1 provide the parts outside the CDR3, is DTAVSQTPKYLVTQMGNDKSIKCEQNLGHDTMYWYKQDSKKFLKIMFSYNNKELIINETVPNRFSPKSPDKAHLNLHINSLELGDSAVYFCASSQSTREAFFGQGTRLTVV.

The rearrangement links TRBV12-3 or TRBV12-4 to TRBJ2-1; D unresolved. The CDR3 has 11 residues. Trimming stripped 1 base from V and 15 bases from J, with 10 bases between. The CDR3 coding sequence is TGTGCCAGCAGTTTAGGCCTCTGGAGGTTCTTC. It translates to CASSLGLWRFF.

This clonotype appeared many times. The chain couples TRBV7-9 to TRBJ1-2; D is ambiguous. The V gene lost 4 bases and the J gene lost 4 bases, with 4 bases spanning the gap. CDR1 and CDR2 (germline): SEHNR, FQNEAQ (reference sequence). The CDR3 runs 11 residues. In DNA, the CDR3 is TGTGCCAGCAGCTCCATCTATGGCTACACCTTC. Translation: CASSSIYGYTF.

With respect to this clonotype: The junction differs from germline at one of its ends, possibly a read error. The chain combines TRBV4-1 with TRBJ1-4; possible D gene TRBD1, 6 bases. The germline V gene encodes CDR1 MGHRA and CDR2 YSYEKL. The CDR3 extends over 13 amino acids. This CDR3 reads CASSHTRDTPSLF. CDR3 coding DNA: TGCGCCAGCAGTCATACCCGGGACACTCCCTCCCTTTTT.

This clonotype appeared a few times. The V gene is TRBV19, the J gene TRBJ2-7, with 7 positions matching TRBD1. The CDR3 loop spans 14 amino acids. After removal of 5 bases from V and 2 bases from J, the junction contained 6 bases not matched to a gene. Germline V gives CDR1 LNHDA, CDR2 SQIVND (reference sequence). CDR3 residues: CASSSDRVTYEQYF. CDR3 bases: TGTGCCAGTAGTTCAGACAGGGTTACCTACGAGCAGTACTTC.

The V gene is TRBV6-4, the J gene TRBJ1-1; perhaps TRBD1 as D (6 bases). V lost 0 bases to trimming and J lost 0 bases, with 14 bases between them. This CDR3 is 17 amino acids long. Germline-derived CDR1 and CDR2 are MRHNA and SNTAGT. The CDR3 loop reads CASSDSRDKGMNTEAFF. CDR3 in DNA: TGTGCCAGCAGTGACTCGCGGGACAAAGGTATGAACACTGAAGCTTTCTTT.

This clonotype was detected a few times. The genes are TRBV9 and TRBJ1-6; possible D gene TRBD1, 5 bases. Per the germline V gene, CDR1 is SGDLS and CDR2 is YYNGEE. The CDR3 loop spans 14 amino acids. Deletions cut 0 bases from V and 5 bases from J, with 6 bases between. In nucleotides, the CDR3 is TGTGCCAGCAGCGTAGTGGGGGATAATTCACCCCTCCACTTT. It translates to CASSVVGDNSPLHF.

The chain links TRBV11-2 to TRBJ2-7, with D perhaps given as TRBD1 or TRBD2 (5 bases each). CDR3 size: 13 residues. Per the germline V gene, CDR1 is SGHAT and CDR2 is FQNNGV. Trimming shortened V by 0 bases and J by 6 bases, and 9 bases separated the two germline ends. Here the CDR3 reads CASSLEWGSEQYF. The CDR3 bases are TGTGCCAGCAGCTTAGAGTGGGGGAGCGAGCAGTACTTC.

This clonotype was seen at least ten times. The rearrangement joins TRBV9 to TRBJ1-6; 7 bases map to TRBD1. Germline V gene data show CDR1 as SGDLS and CDR2 as YYNGEE. V lost 4 bases and J lost 6; bases outside the gene matches: 7. The CDR3 has 15 residues. The CDR3 DNA reads as TGTGCCAGCAGCCCCATGACAGGGAGTAATTCACCCCTCCACTTT. It is translated as CASSPMTGSNSPLHF.

The V gene is TRBV10-3, the J gene TRBJ1-1; D unresolved. V was shortened by 4 bases and J by 1 base, with 10 bases between the two germline ends. The CDR3 has 14 amino acids. Germline V gene sequence: CDR1 ENHRY, CDR2 SYGVKD. The CDR3 DNA sequence: TGTGCCATCAGTGTTGAGGCAGGGAACACTGAAGCTTTCTTT. It encodes CAISVEAGNTEAFF.

In its sample, this clonotype was seen once. The chain couples TRBV20-1 to TRBJ2-3; the D call may be TRBD1 or TRBD2 (5 bases each). V gave up 5 bases and J gave up 3 bases, with 12 bases separating them. This CDR3 has 13 residues. Germline V gene lookup returns CDR1 DFQATT and CDR2 SNEGSKA (reference sequence). CDR3 in amino acids: CSADGTATDTQYF. The CDR3 DNA follows: TGCAGTGCTGACGGGACGGCTACAGATACGCAGTATTTT.

J is TRBJ1-5 and V is TRBV20-1; D remains ambiguous. The germline CDR1 and CDR2 sequences are DFQATT and SNEGSKA (reference sequence). Trimming pared 5 bases from V and 9 bases from J, leaving 17 bases between. The CDR3 loop spans 13 amino acids. CDR3 sequence (DNA): TGCAGTGCTCCCCCGATCAAAGGAGGGCCCCAGCATTTT. This codes for CSAPPIKGGPQHF.